What follows are 13 T cell receptor beta chains derived from one specimen sequenced in a study of shared clonotypes between healthy human individuals. Clones were read by immunoSEQ multiplex PCR, and TCRdb kept only the in-frame ones, dropping some. The table lists 470,000 or so clones, about 78% of them singletons. Material for sequencing was PBMCs. The receptors were gathered from a woman in her thirties or forties in good health. Some clones in this sample may be carry-over from other donors' samples.

The chain uses TRBV7-9 and TRBJ2-3, with no clear D. Germline V gene data show CDR1 as SEHNR and CDR2 as FQNEAQ (reference sequence). This CDR3 has 12 residues. The ends were cut back, 4 bases at V and 3 bases at J, with 5 bases in the middle. DNA of the CDR3: TGTGCCAGCAGCTCTACAACAGATACGCAGTATTTT. Encoded protein: CASSSTTDTQYF.

The rearrangement joins TRBV4-2 to TRBJ1-4, with D maybe TRBD1 (5 bases). Germline V gene lookup returns CDR1 LGHNA and CDR2 YNFKEQ. CDR3 length: 17 amino acids. V was clipped by 0 bases and J by 8 bases, with 19 bases between them. As DNA, the CDR3 is TGTGCCAGCAGCCAAGAGGGACCAGGGAGGGGTGGGGAAAAACTGTTTTTT. Its protein product is CASSQEGPGRGGEKLFF.

The J gene is TRBJ1-1, the V gene TRBV7-9; the match to TRBD1 covers 11 bases. The CDR3 loop spans 16 amino acids. Germline CDR1 SEHNR, CDR2 FQNEAQ (reference sequence). Trimming cost V 2 bases and J 1 base; bases outside gene matches: 3. CDR3 DNA sequence: TGTGCCAGCAGCTTAAGGACAGGGGGCCCGAACACTGAAGCTTTCTTT. Translation gives CASSLRTGGPNTEAFF.

As concerns this clone: Since a far larger clone is one base different, this is likely a read error. The CDR3 bases are TGTGCCAGCAGCTTGGGGCTAGCGGGAATCTGCGAGCAGTACTTC. It translates to CASSLGLAGICEQYF. The chain combines TRBV5-8 with TRBJ2-7, with TRBD2 matching over 9 bases. The CDR3 runs to 15 residues. Germline V gene data show CDR1 as SGHTS and CDR2 as YDEGEE. With 0 bases clipped from V and 6 bases from J, the junction kept 7 bases outside the gene matches.

J is TRBJ1-5 and V is TRBV28; unclear D gene. The V end was cut by 5 bases, the J end by 4 bases, with 18 bases between. The CDR3 spans 16 residues. From germline, CDR1 is MDHEN and CDR2 SYDVKM. In DNA form, the CDR3 reads TGTGCCAGCAGTCCCCCCATCCCAGGAATAAATCAGCCCCAGCATTTT. Its translation is CASSPPIPGINQPQHF.

There are many counts of this clone. V is TRBV15 and J is TRBJ2-1; D ambiguous. V dropped 0 bases and J dropped 2 bases, with 11 bases sitting between them. This CDR3 region has 16 residues. CDR1 and CDR2 from the germline V gene are LNHNV and YYDKDF (reference sequence). DNA for the CDR3: TGTGCCACCAGCAGAGAAGATGGCGTGACCTACAATGAGCAGTTCTTC. Protein sequence: CATSREDGVTYNEQFF.

Ten or more counts support this clone. Other DNA sequences in the same sample also yield this CDR3. This rearrangement joins TRBV30 to TRBJ1-1, with a tentative D call TRBD1 (6 bases). V was trimmed by 3 bases and J by 6 bases, leaving 11 bases between them. Per the germline V gene, CDR1 is GTSNPN and CDR2 is SVGIG (reference sequence). The CDR3 covers 12 residues. The CDR3 region is CAWRGAAAEAFF. DNA for the CDR3: TGTGCCTGGAGGGGGGCGGCAGCTGAAGCTTTCTTT.

This chain joins TRBV4-3 and TRBJ2-1; 7 bases are a match to TRBD2. The CDR3 runs to 16 residues. Germline CDR1 LGHNA, CDR2 YSLEER. V was clipped by 1 base and J by 0 bases; unmatched bases: 3. CDR3 protein: CASSQVSGVSYNEQFF. CDR3 bases: TGCGCCAGCAGCCAAGTAAGCGGGGTCTCCTACAATGAGCAGTTCTTC.

The rearrangement links TRBV7-2 to TRBJ1-2; unclear D gene. The CDR3 is 14 amino acids. Germline V gene lookup returns CDR1 SGHTA and CDR2 FQGNSA. V was cut by 4 bases and J by 8 bases, with 17 bases left in between. The CDR3, as DNA: TGTGCCAGCAGCTCGGCGACAACATCAGACGGCTACACCTTC. It yields the protein CASSSATTSDGYTF.

Only a few counts were recorded for this clone. The sample carries other DNA sequences with the same CDR3. The chain links TRBV30 to TRBJ1-5, with TRBD1 matching over 8 bases. The germline gives CDR1 GTSNPN, CDR2 SVGIG (reference sequence). V was clipped by 0 bases and J by 6 bases; unmatched bases: 7. The CDR3 runs to 15 residues. The CDR3 bases are TGTGCCTGGAGTGTCGGGGCAGGGGGCGGTCAGCCCCAGCATTTT. It codes for CAWSVGAGGGQPQHF.

The chain links TRBV18 to TRBJ2-5; perhaps TRBD2 as D (6 bases). The germline V gene encodes CDR1 KGHSH and CDR2 LQKENI. The V gene lost 0 bases and the J gene lost 5 bases, with 13 bases spanning the gap. The CDR3 contains 15 residues. The CDR3 DNA reads TGTGCCAGCTCACCACCTTCGGAGGGGAGGGAGACCCAGTACTTC. Its translation: CASSPPSEGRETQYF.

The V gene is TRBV27, the J gene TRBJ2-1, with a weak D call TRBD1 (5 bases). V was clipped by 2 bases and J by 7 bases, with 9 bases between them. This CDR3 is 13 amino acids long. Germline V gives CDR1 MNHEY, CDR2 SMNVEV (reference sequence). Here the CDR3 DNA reads TGTGCCAGCAGTTTAGGCCAGGGTAATGAGCAGTTCTTC. Amino acids: CASSLGQGNEQFF.

As for this clone: Other DNA sequences in the sample encode the same CDR3. V is TRBV29-1 and J is TRBJ2-6, with D possibly called TRBD1 or TRBD2 (5 bases each). Germline assignment: CDR1 SQVTM and CDR2 ANQGSEA. Trimming pared 6 bases from V and 0 bases from J, leaving 12 bases between. The CDR3 is 15 residues long. The CDR3 DNA reads TGCAGCGTGAGGGACGGATTCTCTGGGGCCAACGTCCTGACTTTC. Translated: CSVRDGFSGANVLTF.